The 8 T cell receptor beta chains below were found in one sample sequenced in a study of cytomegalovirus exposure and HLA in healthy donors. The study ran its PCR with 60 Vbeta and 13 Jbeta primers. Measured with immunoSEQ multiplex PCR; TCRdb has only the in-frame clones, and not every one. The table lists about 60,000 clones, 70% to 80% of them singletons. The sample comprised PBMCs. These receptors were obtained from a woman in her fifties or sixties in good health and CMV-seropositive.

The DNA for the CDR3 is TGTGCCAGCAGCCCCGTAGGGGGTTATACTGAAGCTTTCTTT. It codes for CASSPVGGYTEAFF. The genes are TRBV7-6 and TRBJ1-1; weak D call: TRBD1 (6 bases). The CDR3 extends over 14 amino acids. V was cut by 5 bases and J by 5 bases, with 15 bases left in between. The germline CDR1 and CDR2 sequences are SGHVS and FNYEAQ.

The chain joins TRBV4-3 to TRBJ2-5; 14 bases line up with TRBD2. The germline gives CDR1 LGHNA, CDR2 YSLEER. V trimming: 1 base; J trimming: 5 bases; junction bases outside the gene matches: 6. This CDR3 comprises 17 residues. CDR3 sequence: CASSQGLAGGSRETQYF. As DNA, the CDR3 is TGCGCCAGCAGCCAAGGACTAGCGGGGGGGTCAAGGGAGACCCAGTACTTC.

This clone was counted once. The chain is built from TRBV7-2 and TRBJ2-2, with D perhaps TRBD1 (5 bases). The CDR3 consists of 16 residues. Trimming removed 4 bases at V and 5 bases at J, with 17 bases between. The V gene's germline CDR1 is SGHTA and CDR2 FQGNSA. The chain's CDR3 is CASSYDSGLGTGELFF. The CDR3 DNA follows: TGTGCCAGCAGCTACGACTCAGGGTTGGGTACCGGGGAGCTGTTTTTT.

This clone came up a few times. The chain employs TRBV5-1 and TRBJ1-1, with D hard to call. The V and J ends lost 5 bases and 4 bases respectively, with 9 bases between them. The CDR3 consists of 12 residues. Germline V CDR1 and CDR2: SGHRS, YFSETQ. In DNA, the CDR3 is TGCGCCAGCAGGGAGGAGGGCACTGAAGCTTTCTTT. Translated: CASREEGTEAFF.

This chain connects TRBV10-1 to TRBJ2-7, with D hard to call. Germline V gene sequence: CDR1 WNHNN, CDR2 SYGVQD (reference sequence). V was clipped by 9 bases and J by 3 bases, with 9 bases between them. CDR3 size: 11 residues. The CDR3 DNA reads as TGCGCCAGTAACAGAAACTACGAGCAGTACTTC. This gives the protein CASNRNYEQYF.

The chain couples TRBV5-1 to TRBJ1-5, with 7 bases matching TRBD1. The length of the CDR3 is 15 residues. V shed 0 bases and J 3 bases; nucleotides not matched to a gene: 3. In germline, CDR1 is SGHRS, CDR2 YFSETQ. CDR3 nucleotides: TGCGCCAGCAGCTTGGGACAGGGCCCCAATCAGCCCCAGCATTTT. Translating it yields CASSLGQGPNQPQHF.

The rearrangement links TRBV5-1 to TRBJ2-1; 12 positions match TRBD2. In germline, CDR1 is SGHRS, CDR2 YFSETQ. V lost 2 bases to trimming and J lost 9 bases; unmatched junction nucleotides: 6. This CDR3 is 15 amino acids long. The CDR3 sequence: CASSLLAGGSAEQFF. The CDR3 DNA is TGCGCCAGCAGCTTACTAGCGGGGGGTTCCGCTGAGCAGTTCTTC.

The genes are TRBV5-7 and TRBJ1-5; no clear D. TRBV5-7 is sorted into the ORF group, with uncertain function. This CDR3 comprises 16 residues. The V and J ends lost 4 bases and 3 bases respectively, with 17 bases between them. Written as DNA, the CDR3 is TGTGCCAGCAGCCCAGCGAGGCGGGGAAACAATCAGCCCCAGCATTTT. This codes for CASSPARRGNNQPQHF.